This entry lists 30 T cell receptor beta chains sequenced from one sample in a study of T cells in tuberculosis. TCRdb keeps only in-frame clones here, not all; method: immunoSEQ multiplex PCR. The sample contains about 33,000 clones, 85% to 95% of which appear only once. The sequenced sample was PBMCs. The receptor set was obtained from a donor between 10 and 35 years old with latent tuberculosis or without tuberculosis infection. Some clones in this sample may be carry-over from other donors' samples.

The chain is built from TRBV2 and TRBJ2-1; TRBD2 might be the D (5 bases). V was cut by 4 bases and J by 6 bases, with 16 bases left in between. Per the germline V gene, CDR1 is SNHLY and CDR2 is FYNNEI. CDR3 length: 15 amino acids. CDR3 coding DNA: TGTGCCAGCAGTGGTAGGTCGCTAGCTCGCAATGAGCAGTTCTTC. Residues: CASSGRSLARNEQFF.

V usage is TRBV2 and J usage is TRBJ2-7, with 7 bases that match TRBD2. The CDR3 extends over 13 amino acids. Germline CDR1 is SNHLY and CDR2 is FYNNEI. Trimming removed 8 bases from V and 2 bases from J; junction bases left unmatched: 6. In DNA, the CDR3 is TGTGCCAGCGGGGCGGGAGTGACCTACGAGCAGTACTTC. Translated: CASGAGVTYEQYF.

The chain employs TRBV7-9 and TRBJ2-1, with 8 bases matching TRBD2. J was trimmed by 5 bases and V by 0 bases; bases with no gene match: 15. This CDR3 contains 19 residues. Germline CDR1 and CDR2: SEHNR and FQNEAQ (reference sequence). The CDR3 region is CASSLALLASGPPNNEQFF. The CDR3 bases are TGTGCCAGCAGCTTAGCGCTATTGGCTAGCGGGCCACCCAACAATGAGCAGTTCTTC.

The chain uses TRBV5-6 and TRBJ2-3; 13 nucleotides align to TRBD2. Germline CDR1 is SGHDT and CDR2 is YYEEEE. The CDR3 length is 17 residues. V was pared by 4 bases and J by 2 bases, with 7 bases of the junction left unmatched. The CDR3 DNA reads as TGTGCCAGCAGCCCGACCGGACTAGCGGGGGACACAGATACGCAGTATTTT. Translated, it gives CASSPTGLAGDTDTQYF.

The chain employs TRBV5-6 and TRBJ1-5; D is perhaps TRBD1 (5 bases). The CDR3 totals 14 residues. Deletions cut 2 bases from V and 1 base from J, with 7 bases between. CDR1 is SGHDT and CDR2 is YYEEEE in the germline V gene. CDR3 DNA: TGTGCCAGCAGCTTAAGACAGAGCAATCAGCCCCAGCATTTT. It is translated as CASSLRQSNQPQHF.

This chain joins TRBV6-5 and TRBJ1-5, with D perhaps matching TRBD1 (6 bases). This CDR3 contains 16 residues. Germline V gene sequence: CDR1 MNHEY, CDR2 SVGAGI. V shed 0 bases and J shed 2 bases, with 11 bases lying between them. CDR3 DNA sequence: TGTGCCAGCAGTTACTCAGCGGGGGGCCGCAATCAGCCCCAGCATTTT. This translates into CASSYSAGGRNQPQHF.

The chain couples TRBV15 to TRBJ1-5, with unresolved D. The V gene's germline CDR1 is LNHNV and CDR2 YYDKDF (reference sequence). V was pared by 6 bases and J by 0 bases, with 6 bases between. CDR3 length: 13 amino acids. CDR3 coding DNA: TGTGCCACCAGGTCCGTTAGCAATCAGCCCCAGCATTTT. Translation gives CATRSVSNQPQHF.

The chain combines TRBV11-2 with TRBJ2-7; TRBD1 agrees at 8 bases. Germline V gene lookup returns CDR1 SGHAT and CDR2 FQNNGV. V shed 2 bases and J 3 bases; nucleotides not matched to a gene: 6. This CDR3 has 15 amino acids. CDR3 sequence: CASSLSQGAGYEQYF. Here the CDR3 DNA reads TGTGCCAGCAGCTTATCCCAGGGGGCCGGCTACGAGCAGTACTTC.

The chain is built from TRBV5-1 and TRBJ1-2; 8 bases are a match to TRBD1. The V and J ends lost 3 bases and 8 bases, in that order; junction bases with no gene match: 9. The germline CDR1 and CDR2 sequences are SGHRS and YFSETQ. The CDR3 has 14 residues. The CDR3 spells CASSYGQGGEGYTF. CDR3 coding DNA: TGCGCCAGCAGCTACGGACAGGGAGGTGAGGGCTACACCTTC. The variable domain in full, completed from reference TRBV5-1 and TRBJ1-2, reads KAGVTQTPRYLIKTRGQQVTLSCSPISGHRSVSWYQQTPGQGLQFLFEYFSETQRNKGNFPGRFSGRQFSNSRSEMNVSTLELGDSALYLCASSYGQGGEGYTFGSGTRLTVV.

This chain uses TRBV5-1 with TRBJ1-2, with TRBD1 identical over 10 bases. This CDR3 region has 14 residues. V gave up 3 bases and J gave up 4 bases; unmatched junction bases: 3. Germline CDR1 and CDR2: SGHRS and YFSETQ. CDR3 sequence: CASSSGQGGYGYTF. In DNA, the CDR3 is TGCGCCAGCAGCTCAGGACAGGGGGGCTATGGCTACACCTTC.

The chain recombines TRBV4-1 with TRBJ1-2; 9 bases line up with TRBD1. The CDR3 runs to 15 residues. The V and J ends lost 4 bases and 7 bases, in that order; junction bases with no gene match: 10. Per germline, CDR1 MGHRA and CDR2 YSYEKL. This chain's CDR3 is CASSRTTGGERGYTF. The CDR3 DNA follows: TGCGCCAGCAGCCGAACTACAGGGGGCGAACGTGGCTACACCTTC.

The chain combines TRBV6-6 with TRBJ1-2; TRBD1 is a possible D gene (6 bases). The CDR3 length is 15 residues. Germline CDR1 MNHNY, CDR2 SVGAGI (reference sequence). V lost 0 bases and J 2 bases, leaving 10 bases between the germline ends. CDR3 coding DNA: TGTGCCAGCAGTTACTCGGGGGCGGAAAACTATGGCTACACCTTC. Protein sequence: CASSYSGAENYGYTF.

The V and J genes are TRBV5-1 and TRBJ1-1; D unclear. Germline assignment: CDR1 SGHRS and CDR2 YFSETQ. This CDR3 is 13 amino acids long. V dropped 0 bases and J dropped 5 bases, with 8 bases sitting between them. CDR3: CASSLEWSTEAFF. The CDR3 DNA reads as TGCGCCAGCAGCTTGGAGTGGAGTACTGAAGCTTTCTTT.

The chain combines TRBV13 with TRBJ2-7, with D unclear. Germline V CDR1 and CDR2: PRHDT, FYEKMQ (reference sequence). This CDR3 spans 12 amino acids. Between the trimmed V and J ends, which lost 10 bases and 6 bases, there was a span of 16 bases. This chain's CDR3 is CATADFESEQYF. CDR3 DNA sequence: TGTGCCACTGCCGATTTTGAGAGCGAGCAGTACTTC.

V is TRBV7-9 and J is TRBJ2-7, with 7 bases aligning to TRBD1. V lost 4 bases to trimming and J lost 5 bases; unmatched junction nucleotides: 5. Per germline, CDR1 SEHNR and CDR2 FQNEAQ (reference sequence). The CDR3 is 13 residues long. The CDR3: CASSWGQWDEQYF. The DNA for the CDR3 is TGTGCCAGCAGCTGGGGACAGTGGGACGAGCAGTACTTC.

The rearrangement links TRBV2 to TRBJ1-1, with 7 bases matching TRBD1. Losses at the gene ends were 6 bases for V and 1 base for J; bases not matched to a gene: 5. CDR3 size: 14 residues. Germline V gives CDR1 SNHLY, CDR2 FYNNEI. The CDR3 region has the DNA TGTGCCAGCAGGGTGGGGGACAGGAACACTGAAGCTTTCTTT. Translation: CASRVGDRNTEAFF.

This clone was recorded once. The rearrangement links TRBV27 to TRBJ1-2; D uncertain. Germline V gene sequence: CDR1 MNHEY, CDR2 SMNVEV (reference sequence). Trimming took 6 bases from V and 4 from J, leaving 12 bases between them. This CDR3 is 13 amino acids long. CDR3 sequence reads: CASRGGLLYGYTF. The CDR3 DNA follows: TGTGCCAGCAGAGGTGGACTACTCTATGGCTACACCTTC.

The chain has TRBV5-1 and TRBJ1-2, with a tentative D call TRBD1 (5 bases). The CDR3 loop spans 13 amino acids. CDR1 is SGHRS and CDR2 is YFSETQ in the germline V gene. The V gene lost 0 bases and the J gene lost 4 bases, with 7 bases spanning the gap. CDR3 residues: CASSLAGGYGYTF. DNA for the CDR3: TGCGCCAGCAGCTTGGCGGGGGGCTATGGCTACACCTTC.

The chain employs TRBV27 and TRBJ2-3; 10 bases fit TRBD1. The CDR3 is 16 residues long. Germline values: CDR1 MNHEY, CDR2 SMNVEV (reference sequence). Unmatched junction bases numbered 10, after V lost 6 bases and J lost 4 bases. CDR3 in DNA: TGTGCCAGCAGCACGACCGGGACAGGGGCCGCAGATACGCAGTATTTT. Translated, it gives CASSTTGTGAADTQYF.

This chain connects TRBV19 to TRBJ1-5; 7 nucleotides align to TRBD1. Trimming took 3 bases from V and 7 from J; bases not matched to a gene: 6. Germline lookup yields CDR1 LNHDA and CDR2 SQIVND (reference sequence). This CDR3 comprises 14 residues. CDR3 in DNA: TGTGCCAGTAGTATTTACAGGGGCGGGCAGCCCCAGCATTTT. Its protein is CASSIYRGGQPQHF.

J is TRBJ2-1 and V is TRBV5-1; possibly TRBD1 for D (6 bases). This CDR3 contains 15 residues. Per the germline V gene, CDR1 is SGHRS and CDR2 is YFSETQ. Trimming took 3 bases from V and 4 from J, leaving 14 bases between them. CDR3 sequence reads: CASSSTGGGYNEQFF. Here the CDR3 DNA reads TGCGCCAGCAGCTCGACTGGGGGCGGTTACAATGAGCAGTTCTTC.

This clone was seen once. The CDR3 DNA sequence: TGTGCCAGCTCACCACCACAGGGGGCCGGTTTTCATTCTGGAAACACCATATATTTT. This translates into CASSPPQGAGFHSGNTIYF. The V call is TRBV18, the J call TRBJ1-3, with 9 bases fitting TRBD1. Germline CDR1 KGHSH, CDR2 LQKENI. The CDR3 covers 19 residues. With 0 bases clipped from V and 1 base from J, the junction kept 10 bases outside the gene matches.

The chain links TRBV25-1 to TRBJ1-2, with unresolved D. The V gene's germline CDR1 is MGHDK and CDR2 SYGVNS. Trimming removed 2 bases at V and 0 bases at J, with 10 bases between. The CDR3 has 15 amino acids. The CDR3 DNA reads TGTGCCAGCAGTGAAGGGTCAGCGGCTAACTATGGCTACACCTTC. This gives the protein CASSEGSAANYGYTF.

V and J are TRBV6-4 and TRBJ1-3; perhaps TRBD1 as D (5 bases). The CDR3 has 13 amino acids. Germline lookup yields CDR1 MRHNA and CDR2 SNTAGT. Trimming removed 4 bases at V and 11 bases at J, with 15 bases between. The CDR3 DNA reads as TGTGCCAGCAGTGCAAAGGAGGGGTCCGCCATATATTTT. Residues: CASSAKEGSAIYF.

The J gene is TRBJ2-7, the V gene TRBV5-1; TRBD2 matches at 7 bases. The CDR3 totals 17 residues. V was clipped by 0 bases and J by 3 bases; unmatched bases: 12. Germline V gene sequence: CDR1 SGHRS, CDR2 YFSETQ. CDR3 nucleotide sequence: TGCGCCAGCAGCTTGGCCGGGAGCGGGATAACACGCTACGAGCAGTACTTC. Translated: CASSLAGSGITRYEQYF.

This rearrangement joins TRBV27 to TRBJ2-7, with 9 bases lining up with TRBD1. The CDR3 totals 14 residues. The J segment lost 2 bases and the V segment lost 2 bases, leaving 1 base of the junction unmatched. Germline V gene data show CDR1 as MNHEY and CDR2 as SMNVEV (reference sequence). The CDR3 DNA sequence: TGTGCCAGCAGTTTAAGGACAGGGGCCTACGAGCAGTACTTC. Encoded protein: CASSLRTGAYEQYF.

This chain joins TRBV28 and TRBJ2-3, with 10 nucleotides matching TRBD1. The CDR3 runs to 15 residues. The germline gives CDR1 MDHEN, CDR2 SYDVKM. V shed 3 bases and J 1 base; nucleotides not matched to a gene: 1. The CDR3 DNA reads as TGTGCCAGCAGTTTGGACAGGGGGGGCACAGATACGCAGTATTTT. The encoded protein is CASSLDRGGTDTQYF. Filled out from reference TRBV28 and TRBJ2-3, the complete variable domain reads DVKVTQSSRYLVKRTGEKVFLECVQDMDHENMFWYRQDPGLGLRLIYFSYDVKMKEKGDIPEGYSVSREKKERFSLILESASTNQTSMYLCASSLDRGGTDTQYFGPGTRLTVL.

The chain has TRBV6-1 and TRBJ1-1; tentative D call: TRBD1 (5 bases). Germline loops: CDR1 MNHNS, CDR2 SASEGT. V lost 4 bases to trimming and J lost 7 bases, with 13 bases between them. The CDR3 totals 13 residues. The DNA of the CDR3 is TGTGCCAGCAGTGCAGGGTCCTACAATGAAGCTTTCTTT. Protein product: CASSAGSYNEAFF.

CDR3 bases: TGCGCCAGCAGTGAGTCTGGGCTAGCTTTGTGGTACAATGAGCAGTTCTTC. As protein: CASSESGLALWYNEQFF. The chain recombines TRBV10-2 with TRBJ2-1; D perhaps matches TRBD2 (5 bases). Germline assignment: CDR1 WSHSY and CDR2 SAAADI. The CDR3 is made up of 17 amino acids. Trimming pared 0 bases from V and 4 bases from J, leaving 16 bases between.

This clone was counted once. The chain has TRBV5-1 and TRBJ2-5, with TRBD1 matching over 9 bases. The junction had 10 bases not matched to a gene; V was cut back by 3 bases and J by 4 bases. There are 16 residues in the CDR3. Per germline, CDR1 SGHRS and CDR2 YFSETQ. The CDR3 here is CASSSPGQGAGETQYF. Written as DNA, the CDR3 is TGCGCCAGCAGCTCCCCGGGACAGGGCGCAGGAGAGACCCAGTACTTC.